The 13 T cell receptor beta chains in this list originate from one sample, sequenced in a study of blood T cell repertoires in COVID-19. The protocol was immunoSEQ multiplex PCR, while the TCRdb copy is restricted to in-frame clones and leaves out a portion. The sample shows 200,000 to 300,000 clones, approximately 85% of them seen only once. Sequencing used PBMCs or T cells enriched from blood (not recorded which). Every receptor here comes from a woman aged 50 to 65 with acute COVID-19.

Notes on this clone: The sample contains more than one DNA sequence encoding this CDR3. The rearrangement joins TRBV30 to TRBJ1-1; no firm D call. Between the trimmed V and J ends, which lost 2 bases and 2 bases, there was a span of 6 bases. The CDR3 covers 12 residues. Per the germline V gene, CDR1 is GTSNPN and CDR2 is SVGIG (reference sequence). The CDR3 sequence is CAWSLVNTEAFF. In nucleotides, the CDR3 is TGTGCCTGGAGTTTAGTCAACACTGAAGCTTTCTTT.

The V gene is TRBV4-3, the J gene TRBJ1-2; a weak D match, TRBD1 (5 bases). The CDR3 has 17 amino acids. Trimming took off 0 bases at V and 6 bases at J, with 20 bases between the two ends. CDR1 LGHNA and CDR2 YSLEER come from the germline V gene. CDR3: CASSQDLRARQSNGYTF. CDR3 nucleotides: TGCGCCAGCAGCCAAGATCTCAGGGCCAGGCAATCGAATGGCTACACCTTC.

The CDR3 DNA reads TGTGCCTGGAGCCGACAGGGCGAGCAGTACTTC. Amino acids: CAWSRQGEQYF. The chain combines TRBV30 with TRBJ2-7, with 7 bases fitting TRBD1. Germline V gene lookup returns CDR1 GTSNPN and CDR2 SVGIG (reference sequence). This CDR3 contains 11 residues. The J segment lost 6 bases and the V segment lost 3 bases, leaving 2 bases of the junction unmatched.

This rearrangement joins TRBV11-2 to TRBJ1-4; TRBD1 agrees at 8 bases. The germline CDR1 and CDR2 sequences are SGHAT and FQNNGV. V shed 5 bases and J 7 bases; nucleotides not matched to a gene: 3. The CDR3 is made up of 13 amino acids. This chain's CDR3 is CASSRDRGEKLFF. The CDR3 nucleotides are TGTGCCAGCAGCCGTGACAGGGGTGAAAAACTGTTTTTT.

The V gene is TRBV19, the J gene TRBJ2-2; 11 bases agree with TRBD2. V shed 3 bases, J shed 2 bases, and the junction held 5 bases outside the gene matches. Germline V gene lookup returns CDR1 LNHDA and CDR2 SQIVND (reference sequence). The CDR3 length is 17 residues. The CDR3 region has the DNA TGTGCCAGTAGTATTCTAGCGGGGGGTCTCAACACCGGGGAGCTGTTTTTT. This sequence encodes CASSILAGGLNTGELFF. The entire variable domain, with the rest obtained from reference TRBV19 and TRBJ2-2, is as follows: DGGITQSPKYLFRKEGQNVTLSCEQNLNHDAMYWYRQDPGQGLRLIYYSQIVNDFQKGDIAEGYSVSREKKESFPLTVTSAQKNPTAFYLCASSILAGGLNTGELFFGEGSRLTVL.

CDR3 loop: CASSSPRRSSNQPQHF. DNA of the CDR3: TGTGCCAGTAGTAGTCCGAGGCGCAGTAGCAATCAGCCCCAGCATTTT. The rearrangement links TRBV19 to TRBJ1-5; no definite D call. Germline V gives CDR1 LNHDA, CDR2 SQIVND (reference sequence). Trimming cost V 4 bases and J 0 bases, with 13 bases left between them. The CDR3 loop spans 16 amino acids.

CDR3 coding DNA: TGTGCCAGCAGTCGAACCGGGACAGGGAGGAATGAGCAGTTCTTC. It encodes CASSRTGTGRNEQFF. V is TRBV6-2 or TRBV6-3 and J is TRBJ2-1; 9 nucleotides align to TRBD1. The trim removed 5 bases at V and 7 bases at J, leaving 9 bases unmatched. The CDR3 loop spans 15 amino acids. Germline CDR1 and CDR2: MNHEY and SVGEGT.

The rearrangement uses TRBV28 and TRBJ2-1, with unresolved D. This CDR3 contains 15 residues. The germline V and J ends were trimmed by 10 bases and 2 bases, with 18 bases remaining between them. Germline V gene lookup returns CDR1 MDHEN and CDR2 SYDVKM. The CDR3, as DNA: TGTGCCACCTACCCCCACAGCACTGCCTACAATGAGCAGTTCTTC. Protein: CATYPHSTAYNEQFF.

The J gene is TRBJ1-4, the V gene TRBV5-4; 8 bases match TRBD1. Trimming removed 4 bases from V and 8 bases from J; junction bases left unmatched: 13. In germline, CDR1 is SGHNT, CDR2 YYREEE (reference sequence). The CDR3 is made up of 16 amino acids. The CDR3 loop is CASSDRSGGWGEKLFF. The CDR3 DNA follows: TGTGCCAGCAGCGACCGATCAGGGGGCTGGGGGGAAAAACTGTTTTTT.

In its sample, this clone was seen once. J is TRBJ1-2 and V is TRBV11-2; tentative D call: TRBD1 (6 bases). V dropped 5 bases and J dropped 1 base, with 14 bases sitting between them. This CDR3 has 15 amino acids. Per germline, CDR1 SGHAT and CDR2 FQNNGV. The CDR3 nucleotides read TGTGCCAGCAGCCGTGTGGGGGCCCTTAACTATGGCTACACCTTC. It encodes CASSRVGALNYGYTF.

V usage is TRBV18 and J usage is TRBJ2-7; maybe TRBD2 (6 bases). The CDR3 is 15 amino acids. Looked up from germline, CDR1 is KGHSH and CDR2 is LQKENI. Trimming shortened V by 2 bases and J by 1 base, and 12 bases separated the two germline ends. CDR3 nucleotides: TGTGCCAGCTCACCAGGAGGGACGAAATCCTACGAGCAGTACTTC. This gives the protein CASSPGGTKSYEQYF.

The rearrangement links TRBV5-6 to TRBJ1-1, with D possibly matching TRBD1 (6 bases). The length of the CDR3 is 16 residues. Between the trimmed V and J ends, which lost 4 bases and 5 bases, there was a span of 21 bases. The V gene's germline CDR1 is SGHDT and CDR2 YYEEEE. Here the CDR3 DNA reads TGTGCCAGCAGCCCCGTAATAGGGCGGCAGGGGACTGAAGCTTTCTTT. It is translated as CASSPVIGRQGTEAFF.

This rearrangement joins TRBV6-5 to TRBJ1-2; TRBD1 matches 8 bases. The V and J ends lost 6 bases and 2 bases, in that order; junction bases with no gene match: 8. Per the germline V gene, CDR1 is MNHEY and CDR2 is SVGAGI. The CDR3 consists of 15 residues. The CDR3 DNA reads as TGTGCCAGCAGCGGAAACAGGGGGGAGAACTATGGCTACACCTTC. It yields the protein CASSGNRGENYGYTF.